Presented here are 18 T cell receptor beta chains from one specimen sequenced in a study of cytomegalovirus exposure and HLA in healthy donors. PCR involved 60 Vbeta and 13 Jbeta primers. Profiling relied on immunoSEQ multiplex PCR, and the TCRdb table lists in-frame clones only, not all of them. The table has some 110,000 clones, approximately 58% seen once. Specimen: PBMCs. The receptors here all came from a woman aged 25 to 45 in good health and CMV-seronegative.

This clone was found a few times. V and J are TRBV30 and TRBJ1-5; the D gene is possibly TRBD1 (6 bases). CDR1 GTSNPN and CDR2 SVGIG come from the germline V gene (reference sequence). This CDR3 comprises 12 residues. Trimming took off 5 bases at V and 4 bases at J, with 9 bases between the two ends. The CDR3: CAWGTPNQPQHF. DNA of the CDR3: TGTGCCTGGGGGACACCGAATCAGCCCCAGCATTTT. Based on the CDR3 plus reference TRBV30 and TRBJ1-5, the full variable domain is SQTIHQWPATLVQPVGSPLSLECTVEGTSNPNLYWYRQAAGRGLQLLFYSVGIGQISSEVPQNLSASRPQDRQFILSSKKLLLSDSGFYLCAWGTPNQPQHFGDGTRLSIL.

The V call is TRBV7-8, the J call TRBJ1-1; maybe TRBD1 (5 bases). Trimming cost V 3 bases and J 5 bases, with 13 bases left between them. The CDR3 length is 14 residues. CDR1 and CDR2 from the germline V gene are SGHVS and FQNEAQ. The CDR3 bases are TGTGCCAGCAGCTTCTTCCAGGGTGGAACTGAAGCTTTCTTT. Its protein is CASSFFQGGTEAFF.

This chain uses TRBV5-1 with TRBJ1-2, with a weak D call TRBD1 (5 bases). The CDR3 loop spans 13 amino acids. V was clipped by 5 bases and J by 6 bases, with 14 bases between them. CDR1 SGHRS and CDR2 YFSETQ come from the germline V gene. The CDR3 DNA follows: TGCGCCAGCAGATTCGGCAGGGCGGATGGCTACACCTTC. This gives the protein CASRFGRADGYTF.

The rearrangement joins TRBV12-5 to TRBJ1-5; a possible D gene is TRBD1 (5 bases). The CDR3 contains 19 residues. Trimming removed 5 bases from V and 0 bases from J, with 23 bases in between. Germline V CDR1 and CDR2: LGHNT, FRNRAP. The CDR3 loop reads CASGRKQLSGKGSNQPQHF. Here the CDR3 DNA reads TGTGCTAGTGGTAGAAAGCAATTGTCAGGGAAGGGTAGCAATCAGCCCCAGCATTTT.

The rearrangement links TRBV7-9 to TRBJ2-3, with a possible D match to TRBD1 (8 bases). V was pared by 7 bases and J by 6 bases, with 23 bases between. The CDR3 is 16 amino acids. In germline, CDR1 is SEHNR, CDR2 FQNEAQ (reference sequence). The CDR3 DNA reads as TGTGCCAGCACCCCTTGGGGGGGACAGGCTGCGGATACGCAGTATTTT. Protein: CASTPWGGQAADTQYF. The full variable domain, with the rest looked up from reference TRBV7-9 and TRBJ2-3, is DTGVSQNPRHKITKRGQNVTFRCDPISEHNRLYWYRQTLGQGPEFLTYFQNEAQLEKSRLLSDRFSAERPKGSFSTLEIQRTEQGDSAMYLCASTPWGGQAADTQYFGPGTRLTVL.

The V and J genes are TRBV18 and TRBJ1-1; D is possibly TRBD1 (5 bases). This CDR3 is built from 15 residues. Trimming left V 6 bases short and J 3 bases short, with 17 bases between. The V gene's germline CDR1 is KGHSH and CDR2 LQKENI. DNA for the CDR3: TGTGCCAGCTCCCCTAGTGGAGGGGTGGACACTGAAGCTTTCTTT. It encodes CASSPSGGVDTEAFF.

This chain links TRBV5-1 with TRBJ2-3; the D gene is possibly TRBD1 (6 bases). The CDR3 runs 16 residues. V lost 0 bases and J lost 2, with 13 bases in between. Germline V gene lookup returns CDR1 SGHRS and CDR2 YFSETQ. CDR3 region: CASSLGAGALTDTQYF. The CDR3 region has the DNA TGCGCCAGCAGCTTGGGCGCAGGGGCACTCACAGATACGCAGTATTTT.

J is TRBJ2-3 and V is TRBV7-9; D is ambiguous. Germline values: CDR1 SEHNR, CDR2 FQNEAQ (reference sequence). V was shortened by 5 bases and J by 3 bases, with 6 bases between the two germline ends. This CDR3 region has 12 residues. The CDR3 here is CASSPDTDTQYF. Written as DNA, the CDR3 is TGTGCCAGCAGCCCAGATACAGATACGCAGTATTTT.

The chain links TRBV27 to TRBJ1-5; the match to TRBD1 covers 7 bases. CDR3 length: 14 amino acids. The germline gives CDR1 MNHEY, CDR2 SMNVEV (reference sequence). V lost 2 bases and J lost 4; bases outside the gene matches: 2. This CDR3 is CASSLRQGNQPQHF. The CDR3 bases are TGTGCCAGCAGTTTAAGACAGGGTAATCAGCCCCAGCATTTT.

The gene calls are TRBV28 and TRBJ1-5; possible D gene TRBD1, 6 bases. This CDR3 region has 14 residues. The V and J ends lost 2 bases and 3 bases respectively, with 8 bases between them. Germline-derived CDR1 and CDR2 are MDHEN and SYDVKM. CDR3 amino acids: CASSLGQNNQPQHF. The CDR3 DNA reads TGTGCCAGCAGTTTAGGACAGAACAATCAGCCCCAGCATTTT.

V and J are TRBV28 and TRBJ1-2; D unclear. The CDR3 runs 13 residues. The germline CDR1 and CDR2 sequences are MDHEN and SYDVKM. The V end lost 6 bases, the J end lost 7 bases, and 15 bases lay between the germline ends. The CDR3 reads CASRVAGVLGYTF. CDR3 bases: TGTGCCAGCAGAGTGGCGGGCGTTCTTGGCTACACCTTC.

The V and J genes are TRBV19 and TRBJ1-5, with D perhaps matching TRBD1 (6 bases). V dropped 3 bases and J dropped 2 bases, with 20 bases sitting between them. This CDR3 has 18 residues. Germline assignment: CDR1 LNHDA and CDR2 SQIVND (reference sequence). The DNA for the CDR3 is TGTGCCAGTAGTATTGGGGCCGGACCAGGGGCTGGCAATCAGCCCCAGCATTTT. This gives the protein CASSIGAGPGAGNQPQHF.

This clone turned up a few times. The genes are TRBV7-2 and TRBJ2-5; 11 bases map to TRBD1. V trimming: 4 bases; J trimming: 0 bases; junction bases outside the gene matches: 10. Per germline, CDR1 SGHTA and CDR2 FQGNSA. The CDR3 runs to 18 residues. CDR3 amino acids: CASSSKIGTGGNQETQYF. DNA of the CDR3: TGTGCCAGCAGCTCAAAAATAGGGACAGGGGGAAACCAAGAGACCCAGTACTTC.

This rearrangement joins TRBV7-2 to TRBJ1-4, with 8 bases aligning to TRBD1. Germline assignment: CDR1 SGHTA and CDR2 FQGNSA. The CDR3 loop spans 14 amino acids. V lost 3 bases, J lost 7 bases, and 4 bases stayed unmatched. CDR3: CASSLGGTGEKLFF. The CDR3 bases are TGTGCCAGCAGCTTGGGCGGGACAGGTGAAAAACTGTTTTTT.

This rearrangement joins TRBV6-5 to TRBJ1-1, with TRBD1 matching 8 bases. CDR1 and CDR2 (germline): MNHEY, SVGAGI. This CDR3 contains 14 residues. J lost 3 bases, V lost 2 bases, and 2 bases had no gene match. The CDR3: CASSYTDRDTEAFF. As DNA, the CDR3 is TGTGCCAGCAGTTACACGGACAGGGACACTGAAGCTTTCTTT.

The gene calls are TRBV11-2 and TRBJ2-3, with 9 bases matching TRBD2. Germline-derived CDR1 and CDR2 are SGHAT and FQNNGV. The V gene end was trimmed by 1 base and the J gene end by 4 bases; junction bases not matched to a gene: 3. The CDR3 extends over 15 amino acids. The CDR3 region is CASSLVAGGADTQYF. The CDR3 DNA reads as TGTGCCAGCAGCTTAGTGGCGGGAGGGGCAGATACGCAGTATTTT.

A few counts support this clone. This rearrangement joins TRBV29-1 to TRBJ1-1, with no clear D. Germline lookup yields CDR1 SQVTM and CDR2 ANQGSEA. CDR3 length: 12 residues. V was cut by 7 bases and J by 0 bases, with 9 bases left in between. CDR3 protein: CSGEPMNTEAFF. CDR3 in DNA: TGCAGCGGGGAGCCGATGAACACTGAAGCTTTCTTT. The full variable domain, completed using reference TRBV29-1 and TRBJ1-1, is SAVISQKPSRDICQRGTSLTIQCQVDSQVTMMFWYRQQPGQSLTLIATANQGSEATYESGFVIDKFPISRPNLTFSTLTVSNMSPEDSSIYLCSGEPMNTEAFFGQGTRLTVV.

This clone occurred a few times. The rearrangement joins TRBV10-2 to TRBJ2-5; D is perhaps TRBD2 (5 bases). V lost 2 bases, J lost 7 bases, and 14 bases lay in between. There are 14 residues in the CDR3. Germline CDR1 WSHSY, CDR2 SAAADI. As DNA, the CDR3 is TGCGCCAGCAGTGAGACTAGTTCCAAAGGGACCCAGTACTTC. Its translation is CASSETSSKGTQYF.